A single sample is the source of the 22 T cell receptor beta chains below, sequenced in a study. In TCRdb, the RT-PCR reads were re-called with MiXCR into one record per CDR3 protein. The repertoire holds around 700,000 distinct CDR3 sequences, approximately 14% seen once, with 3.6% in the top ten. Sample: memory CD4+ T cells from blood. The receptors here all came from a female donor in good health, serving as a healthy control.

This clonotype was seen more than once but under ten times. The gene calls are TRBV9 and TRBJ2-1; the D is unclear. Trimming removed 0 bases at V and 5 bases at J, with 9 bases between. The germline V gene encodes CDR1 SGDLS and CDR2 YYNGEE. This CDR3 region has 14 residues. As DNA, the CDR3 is TGTGCCAGCAGCGTAGGAGATCAACACAATGAGCAGTTCTTC. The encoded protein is CASSVGDQHNEQFF.

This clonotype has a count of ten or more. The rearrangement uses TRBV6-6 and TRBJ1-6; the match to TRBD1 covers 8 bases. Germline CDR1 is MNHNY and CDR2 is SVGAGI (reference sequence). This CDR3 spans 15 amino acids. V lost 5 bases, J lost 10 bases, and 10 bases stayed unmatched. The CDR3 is CASSRSGGPGSPLHF. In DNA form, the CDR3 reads TGTGCCAGCAGTCGGTCAGGGGGCCCGGGGTCACCCCTCCACTTT.

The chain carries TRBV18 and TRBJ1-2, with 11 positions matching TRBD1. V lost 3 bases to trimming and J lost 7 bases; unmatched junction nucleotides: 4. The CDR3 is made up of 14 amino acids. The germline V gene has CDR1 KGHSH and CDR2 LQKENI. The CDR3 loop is CASSPGQGVFGYTF. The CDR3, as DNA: TGTGCCAGCTCACCGGGACAGGGGGTGTTTGGCTACACCTTC.

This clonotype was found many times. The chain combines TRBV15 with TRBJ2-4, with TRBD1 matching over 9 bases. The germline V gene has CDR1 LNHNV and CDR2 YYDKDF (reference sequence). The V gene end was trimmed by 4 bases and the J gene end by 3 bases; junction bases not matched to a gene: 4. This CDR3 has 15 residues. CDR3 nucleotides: TGTGCCACCAGCACTAAGACAGGGGGCAAAAACATTCAGTACTTC. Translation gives CATSTKTGGKNIQYF. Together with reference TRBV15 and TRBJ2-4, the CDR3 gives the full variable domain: DAMVIQNPRYQVTQFGKPVTLSCSQTLNHNVMYWYQQKSSQAPKLLFHYYDKDFNNEADTPDNFQSRRPNTSFCFLDIRSPGLGDTAMYLCATSTKTGGKNIQYFGAGTRLSVL.

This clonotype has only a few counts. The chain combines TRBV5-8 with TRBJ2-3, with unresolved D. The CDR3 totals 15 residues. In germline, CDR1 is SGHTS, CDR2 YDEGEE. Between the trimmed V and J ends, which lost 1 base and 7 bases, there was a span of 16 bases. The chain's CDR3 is CASSLQHIPVNTQYF. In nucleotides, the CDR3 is TGTGCCAGCAGCTTGCAACACATACCAGTGAATACGCAGTATTTT. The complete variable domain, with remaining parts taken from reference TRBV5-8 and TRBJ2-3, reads EAGVTQSPTHLIKTRGQQATLRCSPISGHTSVYWYQQALGLGLQFLLWYDEGEERNRGNFPPRFSGRQFPNYSSELNVNALELEDSALYLCASSLQHIPVNTQYFGPGTRLTVL.

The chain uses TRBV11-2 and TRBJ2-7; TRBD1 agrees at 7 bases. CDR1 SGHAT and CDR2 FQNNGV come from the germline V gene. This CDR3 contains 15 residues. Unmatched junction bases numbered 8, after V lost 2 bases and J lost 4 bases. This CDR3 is CASSLSTGTEYEQYF. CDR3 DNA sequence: TGTGCCAGCAGCTTATCCACAGGGACAGAATACGAGCAGTACTTC.

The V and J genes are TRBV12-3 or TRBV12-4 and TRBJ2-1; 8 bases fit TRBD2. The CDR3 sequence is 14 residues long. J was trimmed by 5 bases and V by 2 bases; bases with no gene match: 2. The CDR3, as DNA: TGTGCCAGCAGTTTAAGAGCGGGAGACAATGAGCAGTTCTTC. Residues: CASSLRAGDNEQFF.

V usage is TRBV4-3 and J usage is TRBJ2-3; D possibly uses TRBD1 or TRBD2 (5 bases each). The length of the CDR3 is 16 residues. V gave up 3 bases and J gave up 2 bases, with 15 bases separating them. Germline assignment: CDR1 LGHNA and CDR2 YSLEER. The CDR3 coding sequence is TGCGCCAGCAGCCAGGCCCGGGACCCGTACACAGATACGCAGTATTTT. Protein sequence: CASSQARDPYTDTQYF.

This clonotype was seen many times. CDR3 in DNA: TGTGCCAGCAGACCCAGGGATGAAAAACTGTTTTTT. Amino acid sequence: CASRPRDEKLFF. The chain carries TRBV12-3 or TRBV12-4 and TRBJ1-4; TRBD1 might be the D (5 bases). This CDR3 is built from 12 residues. V was shortened by 6 bases and J by 6 bases, with 8 bases between the two germline ends.

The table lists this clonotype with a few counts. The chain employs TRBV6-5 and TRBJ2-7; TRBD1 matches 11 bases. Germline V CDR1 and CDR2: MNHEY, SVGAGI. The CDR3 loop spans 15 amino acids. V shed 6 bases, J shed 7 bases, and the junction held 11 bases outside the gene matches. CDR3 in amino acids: CASRAHGTGGKEQYF. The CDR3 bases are TGTGCCAGCAGGGCCCACGGGACAGGGGGAAAAGAGCAGTACTTC.

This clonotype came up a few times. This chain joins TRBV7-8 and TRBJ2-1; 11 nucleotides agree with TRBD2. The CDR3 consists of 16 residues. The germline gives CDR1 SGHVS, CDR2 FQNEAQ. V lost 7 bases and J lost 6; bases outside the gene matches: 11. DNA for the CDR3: TGTGCCAGCACCTTGGGGACTAGCGGAGGGGTCAATGAGCAGTTCTTC. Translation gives CASTLGTSGGVNEQFF.

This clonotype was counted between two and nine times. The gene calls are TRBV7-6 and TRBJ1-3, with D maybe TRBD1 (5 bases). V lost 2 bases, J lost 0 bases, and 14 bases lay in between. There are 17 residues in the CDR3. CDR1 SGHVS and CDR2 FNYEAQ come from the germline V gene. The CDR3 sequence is CASSLSPTASSGNTIYF. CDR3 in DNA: TGTGCCAGCAGCTTATCCCCGACAGCTTCCTCTGGAAACACCATATATTTT.

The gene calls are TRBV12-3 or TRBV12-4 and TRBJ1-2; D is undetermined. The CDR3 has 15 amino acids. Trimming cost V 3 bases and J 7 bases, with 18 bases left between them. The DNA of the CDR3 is TGTGCCAGCAGTTTCGGTCGGACTTCCTACGGTGGCTACACCTTC. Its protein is CASSFGRTSYGGYTF.

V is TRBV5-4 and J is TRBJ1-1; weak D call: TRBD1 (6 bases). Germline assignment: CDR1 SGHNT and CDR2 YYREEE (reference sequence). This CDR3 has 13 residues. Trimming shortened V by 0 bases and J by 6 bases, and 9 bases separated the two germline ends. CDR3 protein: CASSLAGVPEAFF. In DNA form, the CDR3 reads TGTGCCAGCAGCTTGGCAGGGGTCCCTGAAGCTTTCTTT.

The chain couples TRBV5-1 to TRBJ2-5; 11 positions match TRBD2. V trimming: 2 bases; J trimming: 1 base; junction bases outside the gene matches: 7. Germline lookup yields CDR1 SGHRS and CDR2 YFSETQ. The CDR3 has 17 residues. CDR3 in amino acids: CASSLTGLAGSQETQYF. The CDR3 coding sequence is TGCGCCAGCAGCTTAACCGGACTAGCGGGCTCCCAAGAGACCCAGTACTTC.

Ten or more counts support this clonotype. In nucleotides, the CDR3 is TGCGCCAGCAGCTTAGACGCGGGAGGAGGAGAGACCCAGTACTTC. Encoded protein: CASSLDAGGGETQYF. V is TRBV5-1 and J is TRBJ2-5, with TRBD2 matching 8 bases. The germline V gene encodes CDR1 SGHRS and CDR2 YFSETQ. The CDR3 is 15 amino acids. V was pared by 2 bases and J by 4 bases, with 7 bases of the junction left unmatched.

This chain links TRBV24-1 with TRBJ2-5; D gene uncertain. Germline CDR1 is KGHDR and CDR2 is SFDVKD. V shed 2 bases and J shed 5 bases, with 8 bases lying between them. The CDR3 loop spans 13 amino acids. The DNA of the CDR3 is TGTGCCACCAGTGATTCCAATCGCGAGACCCAGTACTTC. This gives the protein CATSDSNRETQYF.

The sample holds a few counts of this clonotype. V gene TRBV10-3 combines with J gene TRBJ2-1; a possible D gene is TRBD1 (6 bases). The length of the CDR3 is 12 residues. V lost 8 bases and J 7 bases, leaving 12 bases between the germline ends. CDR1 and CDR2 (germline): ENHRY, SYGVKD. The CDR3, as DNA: TGTGCCATCGGAACAGGGTTGAATGAGCAGTTCTTC. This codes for CAIGTGLNEQFF.

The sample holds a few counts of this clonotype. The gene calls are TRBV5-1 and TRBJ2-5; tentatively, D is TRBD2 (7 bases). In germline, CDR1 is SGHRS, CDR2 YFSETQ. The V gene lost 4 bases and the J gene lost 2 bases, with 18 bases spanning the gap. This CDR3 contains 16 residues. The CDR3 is CASSPSPEGGQETQYF. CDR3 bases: TGCGCCAGCAGCCCCAGTCCGGAGGGGGGGCAAGAGACCCAGTACTTC.

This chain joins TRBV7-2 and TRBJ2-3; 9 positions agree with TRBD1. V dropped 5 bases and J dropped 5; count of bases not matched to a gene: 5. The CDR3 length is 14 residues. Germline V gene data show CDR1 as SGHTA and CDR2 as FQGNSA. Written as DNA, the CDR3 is TGTGCCAGCAGCACGACAGGGGGGGTAGATACGCAGTATTTT. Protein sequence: CASSTTGGVDTQYF.

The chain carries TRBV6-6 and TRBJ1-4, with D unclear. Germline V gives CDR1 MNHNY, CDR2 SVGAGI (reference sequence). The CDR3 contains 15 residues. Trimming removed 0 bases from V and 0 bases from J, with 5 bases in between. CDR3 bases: TGTGCCAGCAGTTACTCAGGGACAACTAATGAAAAACTGTTTTTT. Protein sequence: CASSYSGTTNEKLFF.

CDR3 coding DNA: TGTGCCAGCAGTTTATCAAGGACCTATGCAACTAATGAAAAACTGTTTTTT. The encoded protein is CASSLSRTYATNEKLFF. V gene TRBV27 combines with J gene TRBJ1-4; D is unclear. CDR1 is MNHEY, CDR2 SMNVEV, per germline (reference sequence). There are 17 residues in the CDR3. V was pared by 0 bases and J by 0 bases, with 11 bases between.